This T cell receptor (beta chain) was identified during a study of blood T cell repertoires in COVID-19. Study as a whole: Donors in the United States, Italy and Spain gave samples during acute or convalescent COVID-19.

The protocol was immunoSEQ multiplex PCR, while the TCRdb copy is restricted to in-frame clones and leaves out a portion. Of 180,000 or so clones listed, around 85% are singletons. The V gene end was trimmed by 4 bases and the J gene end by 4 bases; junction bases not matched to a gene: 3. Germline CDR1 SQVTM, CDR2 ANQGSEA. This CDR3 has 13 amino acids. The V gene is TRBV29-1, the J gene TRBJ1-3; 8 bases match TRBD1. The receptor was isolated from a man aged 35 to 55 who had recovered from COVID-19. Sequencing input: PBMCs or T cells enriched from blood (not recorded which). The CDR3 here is CSVVDRAGNTIYF. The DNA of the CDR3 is TGCAGCGTTGTGGACAGGGCGGGAAACACCATATATTTT.